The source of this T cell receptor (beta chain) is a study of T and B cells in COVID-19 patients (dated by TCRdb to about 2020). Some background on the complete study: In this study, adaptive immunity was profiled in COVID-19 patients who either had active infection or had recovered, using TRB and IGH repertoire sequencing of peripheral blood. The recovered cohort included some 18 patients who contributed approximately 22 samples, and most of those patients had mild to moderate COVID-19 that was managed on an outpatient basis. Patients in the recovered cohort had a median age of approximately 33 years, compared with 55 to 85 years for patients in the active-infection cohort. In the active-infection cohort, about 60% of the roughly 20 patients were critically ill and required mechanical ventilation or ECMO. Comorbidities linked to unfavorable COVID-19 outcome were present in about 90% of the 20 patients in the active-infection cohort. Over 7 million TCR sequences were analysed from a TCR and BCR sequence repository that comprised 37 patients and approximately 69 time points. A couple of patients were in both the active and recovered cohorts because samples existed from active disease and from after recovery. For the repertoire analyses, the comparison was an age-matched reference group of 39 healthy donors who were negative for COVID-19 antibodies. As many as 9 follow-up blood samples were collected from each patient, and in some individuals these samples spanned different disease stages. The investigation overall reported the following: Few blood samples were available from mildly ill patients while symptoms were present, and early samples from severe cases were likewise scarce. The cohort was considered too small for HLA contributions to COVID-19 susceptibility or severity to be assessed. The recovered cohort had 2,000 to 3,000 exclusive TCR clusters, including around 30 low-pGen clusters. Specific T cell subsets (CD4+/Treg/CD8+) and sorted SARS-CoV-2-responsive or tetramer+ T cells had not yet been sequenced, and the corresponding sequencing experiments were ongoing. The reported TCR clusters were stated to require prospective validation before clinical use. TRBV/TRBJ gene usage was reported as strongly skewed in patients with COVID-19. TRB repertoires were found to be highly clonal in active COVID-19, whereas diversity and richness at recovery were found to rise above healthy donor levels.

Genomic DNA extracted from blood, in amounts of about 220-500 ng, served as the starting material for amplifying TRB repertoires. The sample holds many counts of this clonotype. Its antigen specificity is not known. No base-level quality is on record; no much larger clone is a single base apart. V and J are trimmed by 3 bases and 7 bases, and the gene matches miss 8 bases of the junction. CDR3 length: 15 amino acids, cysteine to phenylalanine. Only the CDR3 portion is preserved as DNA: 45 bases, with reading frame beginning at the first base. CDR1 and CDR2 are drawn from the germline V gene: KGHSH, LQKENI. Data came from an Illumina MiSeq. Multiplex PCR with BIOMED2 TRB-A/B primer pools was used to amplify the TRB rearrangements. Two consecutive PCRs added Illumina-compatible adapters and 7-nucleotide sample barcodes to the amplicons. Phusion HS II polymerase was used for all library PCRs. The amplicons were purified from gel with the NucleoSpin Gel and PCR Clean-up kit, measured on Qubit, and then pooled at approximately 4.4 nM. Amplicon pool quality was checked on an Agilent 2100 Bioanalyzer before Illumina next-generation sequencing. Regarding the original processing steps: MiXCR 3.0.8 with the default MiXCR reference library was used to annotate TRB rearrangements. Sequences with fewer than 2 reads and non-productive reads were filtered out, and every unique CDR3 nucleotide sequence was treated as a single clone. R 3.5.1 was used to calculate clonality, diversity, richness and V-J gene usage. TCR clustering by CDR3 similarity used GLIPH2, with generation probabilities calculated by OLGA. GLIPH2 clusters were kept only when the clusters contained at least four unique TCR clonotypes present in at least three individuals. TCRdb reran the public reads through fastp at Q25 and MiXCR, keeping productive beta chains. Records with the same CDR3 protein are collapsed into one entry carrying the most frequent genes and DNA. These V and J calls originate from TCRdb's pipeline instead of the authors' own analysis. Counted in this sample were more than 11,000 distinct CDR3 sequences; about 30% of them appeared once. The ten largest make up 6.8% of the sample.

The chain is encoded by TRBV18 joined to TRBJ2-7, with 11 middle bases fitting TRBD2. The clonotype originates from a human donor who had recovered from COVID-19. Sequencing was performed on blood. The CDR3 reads CASSPVAGGPYEQYF. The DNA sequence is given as TGTGCCAGCTCACCTGTAGCGGGGGGGCCATATGAGCAGTACTTC.